This TCR beta chain was recorded in a study of T cells after yellow fever vaccination. Across the study: Low-cell-number fractions underwent preparation using SMART-Seq v4 Ultra Low Input. Study-wide results and limits: Most clones from primary vaccination resurfaced after the booster (approximately 96% CD4, 88% CD8). Abundant clonotypes (contaminants from the bulk population) could be present in FACS-sorted repertoires.

Comments on this clonotype: The antigen remains undetermined.

UMIs were added to TCR cDNA along with a universal primer site when it was made by 5'RACE template switching. TCRdb reprocessed the 5' RACE reads with MiXCR, giving one entry per CDR3 protein. In the table there are around 530,000 distinct CDR3 sequences, about a sixth of which are singletons. The sequenced sample was PBMCs, obtained 5 to 6 days after the first yellow fever vaccination. This receptor was obtained from a man younger than 30 who received the YFV17D yellow fever vaccine.

CDR3 coding DNA: TGTGCCATCAGCCAAGGCAATCAGCCCCAGCATTTT. Encoded protein: CAISQGNQPQHF. The chain recombines TRBV10-3 with TRBJ1-5; D unclear. With 6 bases removed from V and 2 bases from J, the gap between germline ends came to 5 bases. The CDR3 has 12 amino acids. Germline lookup yields CDR1 ENHRY and CDR2 SYGVKD.